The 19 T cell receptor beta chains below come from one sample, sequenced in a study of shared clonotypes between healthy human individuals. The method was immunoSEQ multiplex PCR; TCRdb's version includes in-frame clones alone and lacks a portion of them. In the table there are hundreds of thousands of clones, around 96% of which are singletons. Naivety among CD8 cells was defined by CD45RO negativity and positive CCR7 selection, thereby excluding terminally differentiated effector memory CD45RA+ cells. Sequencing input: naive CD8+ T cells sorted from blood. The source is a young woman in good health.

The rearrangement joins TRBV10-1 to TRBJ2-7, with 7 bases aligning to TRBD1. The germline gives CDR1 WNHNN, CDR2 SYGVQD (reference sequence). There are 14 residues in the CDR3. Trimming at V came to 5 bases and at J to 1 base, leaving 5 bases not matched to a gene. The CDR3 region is CASSRDSDSYEQYF. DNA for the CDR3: TGCGCCAGCAGTCGGGACAGCGATTCCTACGAGCAGTACTTC.

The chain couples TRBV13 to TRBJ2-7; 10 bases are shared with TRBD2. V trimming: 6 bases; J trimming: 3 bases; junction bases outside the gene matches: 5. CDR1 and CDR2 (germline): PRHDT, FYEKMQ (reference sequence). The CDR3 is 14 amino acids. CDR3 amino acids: CASRILAGDYEQYF. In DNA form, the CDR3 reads TGTGCCAGCAGAATTCTAGCGGGAGACTACGAGCAGTACTTC.

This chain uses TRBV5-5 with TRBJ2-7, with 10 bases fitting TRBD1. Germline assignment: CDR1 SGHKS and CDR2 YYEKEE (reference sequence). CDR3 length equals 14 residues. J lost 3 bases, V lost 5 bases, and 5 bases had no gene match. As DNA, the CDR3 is TGTGCCAGCAGGAGACAGGGGGCCATCTACGAGCAGTACTTC. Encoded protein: CASRRQGAIYEQYF.

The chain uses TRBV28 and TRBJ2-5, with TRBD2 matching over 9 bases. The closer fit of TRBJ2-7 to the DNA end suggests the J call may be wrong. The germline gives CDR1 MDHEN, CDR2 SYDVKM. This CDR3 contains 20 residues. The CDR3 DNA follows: TGTGCCAGCAGTTTCCGGCTGGGGCTAGCGGGAATCGCACACTCCTACGAGCAGTACTTC. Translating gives CASSFRLGLAGIAHSYEQYF.

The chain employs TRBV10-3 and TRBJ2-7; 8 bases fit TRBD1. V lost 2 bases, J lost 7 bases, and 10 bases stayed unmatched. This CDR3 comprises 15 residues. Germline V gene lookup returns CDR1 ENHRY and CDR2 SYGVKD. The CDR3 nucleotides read TGTGCCATCAGTGAGACTGGGCAGGGGGCGCATGAGCAGTACTTC. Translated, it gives CAISETGQGAHEQYF.

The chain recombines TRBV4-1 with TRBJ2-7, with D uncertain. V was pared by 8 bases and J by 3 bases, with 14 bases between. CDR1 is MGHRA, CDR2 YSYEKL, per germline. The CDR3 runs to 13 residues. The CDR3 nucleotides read TGCGCCAGCGGCCGCTGGTTGGGCTACGAGCAGTACTTC. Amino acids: CASGRWLGYEQYF.

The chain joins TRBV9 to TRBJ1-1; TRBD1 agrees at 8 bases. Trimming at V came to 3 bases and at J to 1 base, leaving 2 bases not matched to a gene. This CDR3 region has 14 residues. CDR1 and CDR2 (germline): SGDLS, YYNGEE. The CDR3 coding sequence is TGTGCCAGCAGCGGAGACAGGGGGAACACTGAAGCTTTCTTT. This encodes CASSGDRGNTEAFF.

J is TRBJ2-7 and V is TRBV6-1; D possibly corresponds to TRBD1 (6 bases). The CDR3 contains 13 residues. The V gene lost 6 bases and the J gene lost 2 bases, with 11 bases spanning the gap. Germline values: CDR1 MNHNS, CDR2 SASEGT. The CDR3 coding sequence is TGTGCCAGCAGCCACAGGGTTCCCTACGAGCAGTACTTC. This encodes CASSHRVPYEQYF.

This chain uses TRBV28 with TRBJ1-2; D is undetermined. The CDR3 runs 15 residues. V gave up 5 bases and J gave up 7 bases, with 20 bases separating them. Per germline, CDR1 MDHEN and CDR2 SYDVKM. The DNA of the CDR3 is TGTGCCAGCAGTCCGACGGGGTCCCTTGAGCCTGGCTACACCTTC. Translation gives CASSPTGSLEPGYTF.

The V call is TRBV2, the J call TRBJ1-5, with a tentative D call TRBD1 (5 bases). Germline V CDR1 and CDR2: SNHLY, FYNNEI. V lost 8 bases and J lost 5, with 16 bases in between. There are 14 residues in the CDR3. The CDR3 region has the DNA TGTGCCAGCGGGGGAGGAGGGGTTGATCAGCCCCAGCATTTT. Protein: CASGGGGVDQPQHF.

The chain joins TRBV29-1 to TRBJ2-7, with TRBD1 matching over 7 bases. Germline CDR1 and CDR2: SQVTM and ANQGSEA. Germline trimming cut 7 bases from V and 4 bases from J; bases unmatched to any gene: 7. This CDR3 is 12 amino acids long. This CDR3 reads CSAIDREYEQYF. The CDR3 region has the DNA TGCAGCGCCATAGACAGGGAATACGAGCAGTACTTC.

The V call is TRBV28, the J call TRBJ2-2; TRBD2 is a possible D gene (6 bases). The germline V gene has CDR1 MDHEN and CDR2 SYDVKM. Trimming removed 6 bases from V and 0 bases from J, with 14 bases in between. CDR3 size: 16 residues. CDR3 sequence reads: CASRGGRAPNTGELFF. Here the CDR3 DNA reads TGTGCCAGCAGGGGGGGAAGGGCCCCGAACACCGGGGAGCTGTTTTTT.

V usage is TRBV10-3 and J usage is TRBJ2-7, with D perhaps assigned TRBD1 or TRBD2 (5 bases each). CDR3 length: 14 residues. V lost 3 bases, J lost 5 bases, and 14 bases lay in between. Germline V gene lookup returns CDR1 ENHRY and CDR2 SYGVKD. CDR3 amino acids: CAISDEERGHEQYF. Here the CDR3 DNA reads TGTGCCATCAGTGACGAGGAGAGGGGCCACGAGCAGTACTTC.

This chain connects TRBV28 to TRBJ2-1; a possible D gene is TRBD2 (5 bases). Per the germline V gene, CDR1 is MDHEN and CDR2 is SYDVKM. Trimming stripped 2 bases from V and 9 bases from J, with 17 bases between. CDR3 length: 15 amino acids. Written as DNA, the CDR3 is TGTGCCAGCAGTTTAGGCGATAGCGAGCTGGGTGAGCAGTTCTTC. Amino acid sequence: CASSLGDSELGEQFF.

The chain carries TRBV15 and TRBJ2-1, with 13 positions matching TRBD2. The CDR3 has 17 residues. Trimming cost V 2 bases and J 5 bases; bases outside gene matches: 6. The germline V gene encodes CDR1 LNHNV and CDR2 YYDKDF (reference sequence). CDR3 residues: CATSRPPGLAGHNEQFF. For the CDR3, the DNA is TGTGCCACCAGCAGACCACCGGGACTAGCGGGACACAATGAGCAGTTCTTC.

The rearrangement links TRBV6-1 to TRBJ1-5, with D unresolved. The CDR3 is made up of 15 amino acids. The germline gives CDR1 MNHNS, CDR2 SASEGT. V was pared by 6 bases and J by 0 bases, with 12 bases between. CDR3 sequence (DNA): TGTGCCAGCAGCGAGCCGTCTCATAGCAATCAGCCCCAGCATTTT. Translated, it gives CASSEPSHSNQPQHF.

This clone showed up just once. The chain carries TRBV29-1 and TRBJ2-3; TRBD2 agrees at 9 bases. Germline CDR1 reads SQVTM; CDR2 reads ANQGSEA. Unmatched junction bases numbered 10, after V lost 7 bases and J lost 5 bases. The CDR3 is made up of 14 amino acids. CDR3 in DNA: TGCAGCGGAAGAATAGCGGGAGTTGGAGATACGCAGTATTTT. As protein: CSGRIAGVGDTQYF.

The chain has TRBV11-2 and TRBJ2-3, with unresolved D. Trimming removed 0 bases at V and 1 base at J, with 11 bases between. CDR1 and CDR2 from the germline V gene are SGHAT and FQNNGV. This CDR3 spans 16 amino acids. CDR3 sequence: CASSLEGGVGTDTQYF. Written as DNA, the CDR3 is TGTGCCAGCAGCTTAGAGGGCGGCGTCGGCACAGATACGCAGTATTTT.

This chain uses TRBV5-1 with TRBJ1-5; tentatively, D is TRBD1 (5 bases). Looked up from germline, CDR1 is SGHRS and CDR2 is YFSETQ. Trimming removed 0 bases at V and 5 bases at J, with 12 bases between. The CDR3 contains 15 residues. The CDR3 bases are TGCGCCAGCAGCTTGGAAGGGGCGAGGGATCAGCCCCAGCATTTT. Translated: CASSLEGARDQPQHF.